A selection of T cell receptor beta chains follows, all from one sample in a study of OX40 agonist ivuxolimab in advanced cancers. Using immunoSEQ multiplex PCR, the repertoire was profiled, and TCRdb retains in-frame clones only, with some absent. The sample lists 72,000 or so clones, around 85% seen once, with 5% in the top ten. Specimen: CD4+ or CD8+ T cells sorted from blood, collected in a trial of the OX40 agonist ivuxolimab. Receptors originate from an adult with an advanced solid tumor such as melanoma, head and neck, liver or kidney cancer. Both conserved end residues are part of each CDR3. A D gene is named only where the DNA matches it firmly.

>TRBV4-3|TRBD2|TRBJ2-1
CASSRGTSDNEQFF
TGCGCCAGCAGCCGCGGGACTAGCGACAATGAGCAGTTCTTC
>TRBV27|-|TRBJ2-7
CASSATTGHLYEQYF
TGTGCCAGCAGTGCCACCACGGGACACTTATACGAGCAGTACTTC
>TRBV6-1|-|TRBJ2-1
CASSEAGFWNEQFF
TGTGCCAGCAGTGAGGCAGGGTTTTGGAATGAGCAGTTCTTC
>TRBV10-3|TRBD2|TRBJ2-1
CAIRSNVGLAGIEQFF
TGTGCCATCAGATCCAACGTAGGACTAGCGGGAATTGAGCAGTTCTTC
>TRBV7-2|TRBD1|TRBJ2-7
CASSSTTGGRGSGQYF
TGTGCCAGCAGCTCAACAACAGGGGGGCGAGGATCGGGGCAGTACTTC
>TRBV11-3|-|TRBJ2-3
CASSLGSRDTQYF
TGTGCCAGCAGCTTAGGCTCTCGGGATACGCAGTATTTT
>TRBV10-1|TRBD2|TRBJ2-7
CASSEPGLAQSYEQYF
TGCGCCAGCAGTGAGCCAGGACTAGCGCAATCCTACGAGCAGTACTTC
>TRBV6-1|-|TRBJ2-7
CASSEIETGTFYEQYF
TGTGCCAGCAGTGAAATCGAAACGGGGACCTTCTACGAGCAGTACTTC
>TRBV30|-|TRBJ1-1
CAWTRGGNTEAFF
TGTGCCTGGACCCGCGGCGGGAACACTGAAGCTTTCTTT
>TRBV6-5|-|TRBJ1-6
CASSEELLNSPLHF
TGTGCCAGCAGTGAAGAGTTGCTTAATTCACCCCTCCACTTT
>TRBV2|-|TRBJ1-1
CASSKVRGTEAFF
TGTGCCAGCAGTAAGGTCAGGGGAACTGAAGCTTTCTTT
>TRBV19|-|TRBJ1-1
CASSITAGGTEAFF
TGTGCCAGTAGTATCACGGCCGGGGGCACTGAAGCTTTCTTT
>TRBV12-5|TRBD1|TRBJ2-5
CASGLGDRRQETQYF
TGTGCTAGTGGTTTGGGGGACAGACGACAAGAGACCCAGTACTTC
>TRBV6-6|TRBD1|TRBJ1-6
CASSRWTGGTNSPLHF
TGTGCCAGCAGTCGGTGGACAGGGGGCACCAATTCACCCCTCCACTTT
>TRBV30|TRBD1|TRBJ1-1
CAFHRGNTEAFF
TGTGCCTTCCACAGGGGGAACACTGAAGCTTTCTTT
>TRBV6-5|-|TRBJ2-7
CASSYSGSLEGNEQYF
TGTGCCAGCAGTTACTCGGGCTCGTTGGAGGGGAACGAGCAGTACTTC
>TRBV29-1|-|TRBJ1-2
CSVRGSSGGSDGYTF
TGCAGCGTTCGTGGCAGCTCAGGAGGGTCGGACGGCTACACCTTC
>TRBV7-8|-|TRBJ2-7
CASSLLPSLIYEQYF
TGTGCCAGCAGCTTACTACCTTCCCTTATCTACGAGCAGTACTTC
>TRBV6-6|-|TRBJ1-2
CASSYSSQGANYGYTF
TGTGCCAGCAGTTACTCGAGTCAGGGAGCTAACTATGGCTACACCTTC
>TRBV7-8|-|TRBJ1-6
CASSLAGKGNSPLHF
TGTGCCAGCAGCTTAGCGGGCAAAGGGAATTCACCCCTCCACTTT
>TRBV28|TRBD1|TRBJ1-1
CASSTGGLRNTEAFF
TGTGCCAGCAGTACAGGGGGCCTTAGGAACACTGAAGCTTTCTTT
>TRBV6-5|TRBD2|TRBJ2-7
CASSYTLGGGYEQYF
TGTGCCAGCAGTTACACCCTGGGGGGGGGCTACGAGCAGTACTTC